This entry features one T cell receptor beta chain sequence. This clonotype has ten or more counts. Its antigen remains unidentified. No much larger clonotype is one base removed from it; base qualities were not supplied. The Miltenyi Naive CD4+ T Cell Isolation kit was used to purify naive CD4+ T cells, and CD25 microbeads were used to remove Tregs. Tregs, naive and memory CD4+ T cells from tumor, blood and ipsilateral draining lymph nodes of a handful of breast cancer patients underwent full-length TCR alpha and beta sequencing. Tumor tissue and lymph nodes obtained from ipsilateral axillary dissection were perfused with PBS, minced and then digested with collagenase I and hyaluronidase. FACS confirmed that the sorted cell populations were more than 90% pure. This entry comes from a study (dated by TCRdb to 2015 to 2017). About the investigation overall: The study set out to test whether tumor-infiltrating Tregs in breast cancer get recruited from blood Tregs or are instead converted in situ from other CD4+ T cell subsets. Points the paper makes about the study in general: In terms of TCR gene usage, tumor memory CD4+ T cells clustered together with blood and lymph node memory CD4+ cells, as well as with lymph node naive CD4+ cells. Validation in the larger cohort was restricted to a single TCR beta V-J rearrangement rather than whole repertoires. The greatest overlap of tumor-infiltrating Treg TCR alpha and beta sequences was with tumor naive CD4+ T cells, followed next by blood naive CD4+ T cells.

The CDR3 measures 15 amino acids from cysteine to phenylalanine. The read is trimmed to its CDR3 DNA, 45 bases read in frame from base 1. The junction shows trimming of 2 bases on V and 10 bases on J, and the gene matches do not reach 12 bases of it. CDR1 DFQATT and CDR2 SNEGSKA are derived from the germline V gene (reference sequence). Full-length TCR variable regions were amplified by 5' RACE PCR using constant-region reverse primers, and then by semi-nested PCR using Nested Universal Primer A. Using the ReliaPrep RNA Cell Miniprep System, total RNA was extracted, and the SMARTer RACE 5'/3' Kit was then used to reverse transcribe the RNA into 5'RACE-ready cDNA. Multiplex adaptors were used to barcode full-length TCR alpha and beta libraries, and the barcoded libraries were sequenced on an Illumina MiSeq. Per the original workflow: For each of nine subset-tissue groups, sequencing data from the five patients were combined, and the groups were compared by unsupervised clustering of TCR gene usage. Repertoire similarity was calculated with the Morisita-Horn index, weighting shared sequences by their contribution to each repertoire. The public reads were reprocessed in TCRdb via fastp at Q25 and MiXCR, keeping in-frame beta chains. When rows share a CDR3 protein, they turn into one entry using the most common DNA and genes. None of the V and J calls come from the authors' own analysis; TCRdb made them. A total of fewer than 25,000 distinct CDR3 sequences appear in this sample, 30% of them only once. The ten most abundant clones make up 2% to 2.5% of the sample.

Sample: tumor-infiltrating naive CD4+ T cells sorted from the breast tumor. The sample's cell subset or site label, in plain terms: naive CD4+ T cells, CD4+CD45RA+CD25-. This sequence uses TRBV20-1 and TRBJ2-1, and 9 bases in between align with TRBD1. This TCR came from a female donor with breast cancer. CDR3 protein: CSARHPGTGSVEQFF. The DNA sequence follows: TGCAGTGCTAGACACCCCGGGACAGGGTCGGTGGAGCAGTTCTTC.